A single sample is the source of the 13 T cell receptor beta chains below, sequenced in a study of post-analysis software for immune sequencing data. cDNA libraries for TCR beta contained unique molecular identifiers. TCRdb reprocessed the PCR reads via MiXCR and lists one record per CDR3 protein. The table has around 180,000 distinct CDR3 sequences, approximately 30% seen once. No antigen is known for these receptors. Study observations and caveats: Controls showed lower frequencies than patients for roughly 5 TRBV segments, and TRBV5-6, TRBV5-1 and TRBV20-1 were among these.

The material sequenced was blood. These receptors were taken from a girl aged 10 to 17 with multiple sclerosis.

A single count supports this clonotype. The chain couples TRBV7-2 to TRBJ2-3; TRBD2 matches at 8 bases. The V and J ends lost 3 bases and 0 bases, in that order; junction bases with no gene match: 11. CDR3 length: 18 amino acids. Germline loops: CDR1 SGHTA, CDR2 FQGNSA. The CDR3 region has the DNA TGTGCCAGCAGCTTGTGGAGAACTAGCGGCACCAGCACAGATACGCAGTATTTT. Protein: CASSLWRTSGTSTDTQYF.

The rearrangement links TRBV20-1 to TRBJ2-5, with D unclear. The J call may be incorrect, as the DNA end agrees better with TRBJ2-7. Per germline, CDR1 DFQATT and CDR2 SNEGSKA (reference sequence). The CDR3 is 11 amino acids. In nucleotides, the CDR3 is TGCAGTGCGCGCCGGCGAGACGAGCAGTACTTC. Translated, it gives CSARRRDEQYF.

This clonotype was observed at least ten times. The chain has TRBV4-2 and TRBJ1-2, with TRBD1 identical over 7 bases. The CDR3 is made up of 14 amino acids. The germline CDR1 and CDR2 sequences are LGHNA and YNFKEQ. V lost 5 bases and J lost 11; bases outside the gene matches: 14. For the CDR3, the DNA is TGTGCCAGCAGCTTCCGGGACAGTCTTGATCGTTACACCTTC. Its translation: CASSFRDSLDRYTF.

This clonotype appeared a single time. A much larger clone lies a single base off, so this may be a read error. This chain uses TRBV9 with TRBJ2-7, with a possible D match to TRBD2 (5 bases). Germline lookup yields CDR1 SGDLS and CDR2 YYNGEE. This CDR3 region has 14 residues. The CDR3 loop is CACSVEGAPYEQYF. CDR3 nucleotide sequence: TGTGCCTGCAGCGTAGAGGGAGCCCCCTACGAGCAGTACTTC.

This clonotype was observed a handful of times. The rearrangement uses TRBV7-9 and TRBJ1-4; a possible D gene is TRBD1 (5 bases). Trimming left V 5 bases short and J 6 bases short, with 13 bases between. Germline CDR1 is SEHNR and CDR2 is FQNEAQ (reference sequence). The CDR3 length is 14 residues. In DNA, the CDR3 is TGTGCCAGCAGCAACTTTCAGGGTGATGAAAAACTGTTTTTT. Its translation: CASSNFQGDEKLFF.

The V call is TRBV6-1, the J call TRBJ2-2, with D perhaps TRBD1 (5 bases). CDR3 length: 17 residues. Trimming pared 7 bases from V and 0 bases from J, leaving 18 bases between. Germline V lookup: CDR1 MNHNS, CDR2 SASEGT. The CDR3 DNA reads as TGTGCCAGCAAATCGAGGCCCGACAGCGCGAACACCGGGGAGCTGTTTTTT. Its translation: CASKSRPDSANTGELFF.

The chain has TRBV12-3 or TRBV12-4 and TRBJ1-2, with 9 bases matching TRBD1. J gave up 6 bases and V 5 bases, and 10 bases lay outside the gene matches. The CDR3 has 15 residues. CDR3 amino acids: CASSPTSGQGDGYTF. The CDR3 DNA follows: TGTGCCAGCAGTCCAACCTCGGGACAGGGAGATGGCTACACCTTC.

This clonotype occurred many times. The rearrangement joins TRBV12-3 or TRBV12-4 to TRBJ2-1, with D maybe TRBD2 (5 bases). V was trimmed by 4 bases and J by 0 bases, leaving 16 bases between them. The CDR3 covers 17 residues. CDR3 nucleotides: TGTGCCAGCAGTTCCTCTAGCAGGTCGAGCTCCTACAATGAGCAGTTCTTC. It encodes CASSSSSRSSSYNEQFF.

On this clonotype: This could be a read error, since a much larger clone is one nucleotide away. The rearrangement uses TRBV20-1 and TRBJ2-1; 10 bases map to TRBD2. The V and J ends lost 4 bases and 2 bases, in that order; junction bases with no gene match: 5. There are 15 residues in the CDR3. The germline V gene encodes CDR1 DFQATT and CDR2 SNEGSKA (reference sequence). For the CDR3, the DNA is TGCAGTGCTAATACCGGGACTAGCGCCTACAATGAGCAGTTCTTC. Protein product: CSANTGTSAYNEQFF.

This chain joins TRBV9 and TRBJ2-1; 9 nucleotides align to TRBD1. The CDR3 has 16 amino acids. V shed 0 bases, J shed 5 bases, and the junction held 6 bases outside the gene matches. Germline-derived CDR1 and CDR2 are SGDLS and YYNGEE. CDR3: CASSVDLTGGNNEQFF. CDR3 sequence (DNA): TGTGCCAGCAGCGTAGACCTGACAGGGGGGAACAATGAGCAGTTCTTC.

V gene TRBV20-1 combines with J gene TRBJ1-1; a weak D match, TRBD1 (5 bases). Looked up from germline, CDR1 is DFQATT and CDR2 is SNEGSKA (reference sequence). CDR3 length: 13 amino acids. The V end was cut by 3 bases, the J end by 1 base, with 9 bases between. This CDR3 is CSASVRENTEAFF. The CDR3 DNA reads as TGCAGTGCTAGTGTCAGGGAGAACACTGAAGCTTTCTTT.

There are a few counts of this clonotype. A much bigger clone sits one base away, suggesting this may be a read error. The chain is built from TRBV29-1 and TRBJ2-5; 7 bases map to TRBD1. The J call may not be correct, given that the DNA end is closer to TRBJ2-7. The length of the CDR3 is 14 residues. Germline V gene lookup returns CDR1 SQVTM and CDR2 ANQGSEA. CDR3 amino acids: CSVLGPGQIYEQYF. For the CDR3, the DNA is TGCAGCGTCCTAGGTCCGGGACAGATCTACGAGCAGTACTTC.

J is TRBJ1-1 and V is TRBV5-1; D gene ambiguous. CDR3 length: 13 residues. Germline CDR1 and CDR2: SGHRS and YFSETQ. Trimming took off 4 bases at V and 3 bases at J, with 10 bases between the two ends. The CDR3 here is CASSPRADTEAFF. The CDR3 nucleotides are TGCGCCAGCAGCCCCCGTGCGGACACTGAAGCTTTCTTT.